Below are 21 T cell receptor beta chains sequenced from a single sample in a study of PD-1 blockade in mismatch repair-deficient tumors. Time point given: approximately 9-day in vitro stimulation with candidate neoantigen peptide 5. Antigen specificity for these receptors is unknown. The assay was immunoSEQ multiplex PCR, and TCRdb's table has in-frame clones only and misses some. The data hold 16,000 or so clones, with under 90% observed a single time. Here the sequenced sample was cells cultured in vitro, taken from a patient treated with pembrolizumab. The origin of the receptors is an adult with mismatch repair-deficient cancer.

The V gene is TRBV7-2, the J gene TRBJ2-3; unclear D gene. This CDR3 has 13 amino acids. The germline gives CDR1 SGHTA, CDR2 FQGNSA. V lost 5 bases and J 6 bases, leaving 12 bases between the germline ends. The CDR3 sequence is CASSLLFGDTQYF. In DNA, the CDR3 is TGTGCCAGCAGCCTCCTTTTCGGTGATACGCAGTATTTT.

This chain connects TRBV29-1 to TRBJ2-7, with 10 positions matching TRBD1. There are 14 residues in the CDR3. The germline gives CDR1 SQVTM, CDR2 ANQGSEA. With 3 bases clipped from V and 5 bases from J, the junction kept 7 bases outside the gene matches. DNA of the CDR3: TGCAGCGTTGAGGGGGACAGGGGATATGACGAGCAGTACTTC. It codes for CSVEGDRGYDEQYF.

This chain links TRBV28 with TRBJ1-1; D is unresolved. The germline CDR1 and CDR2 sequences are MDHEN and SYDVKM. The CDR3 is made up of 17 amino acids. Trimming shortened V by 1 base and J by 0 bases, and 15 bases separated the two germline ends. For the CDR3, the DNA is TGTGCCAGCAGTTTATTCTCCCTGGCAGGAATGAACACTGAAGCTTTCTTT. Residues: CASSLFSLAGMNTEAFF.

This clone has just one count. The rearrangement links TRBV5-8 to TRBJ1-1; 8 bases map to TRBD1. CDR1 and CDR2 from the germline V gene are SGHTS and YDEGEE. The CDR3 is 14 residues long. V lost 0 bases and J lost 4; bases outside the gene matches: 2. The CDR3 DNA is TGTGCCAGCAGCTTGGGACAGGGGATCACTGAAGCTTTCTTT. Translated, it gives CASSLGQGITEAFF.

CDR3 in DNA: TGCGCCAGCAGCTTGGGGGACTCCTACAATGAGCAGTTCTTC. It yields the protein CASSLGDSYNEQFF. This chain joins TRBV5-1 and TRBJ2-1; D unclear. This CDR3 contains 14 residues. CDR1 is SGHRS, CDR2 YFSETQ, per germline. The ends were cut back, 0 bases at V and 0 bases at J, with 4 bases in the middle.

J is TRBJ2-3 and V is TRBV5-8; weak D call: TRBD2 (6 bases). CDR1 SGHTS and CDR2 YDEGEE come from the germline V gene. Trimming removed 0 bases from V and 2 bases from J, with 10 bases in between. There are 15 residues in the CDR3. CDR3 in DNA: TGTGCCAGCAGCTTGGCACCGGGAGACACAGATACGCAGTATTTT. Translated: CASSLAPGDTDTQYF.

This clone came up a few times. The chain combines TRBV30 with TRBJ1-2; tentative D call: TRBD1 (5 bases). The V end lost 5 bases, the J end lost 8 bases, and 15 bases lay between the germline ends. The CDR3 loop spans 12 amino acids. Germline CDR1 reads GTSNPN; CDR2 reads SVGIG (reference sequence). CDR3 DNA sequence: TGTGCCTGGGTTGGCGCCGGGACCGGCTACACCTTC. Amino acids: CAWVGAGTGYTF. Full variable domain (remainder filled in from reference TRBV30 and TRBJ1-2): SQTIHQWPATLVQPVGSPLSLECTVEGTSNPNLYWYRQAAGRGLQLLFYSVGIGQISSEVPQNLSASRPQDRQFILSSKKLLLSDSGFYLCAWVGAGTGYTFGSGTRLTVV.

The J gene is TRBJ2-3, the V gene TRBV5-1, with 11 bases fitting TRBD2. The ends lost 1 base at V and 1 base at J; junction bases unmatched: 5. CDR3 length: 17 residues. CDR1 SGHRS and CDR2 YFSETQ come from the germline V gene. The chain's CDR3 is CASSLLPGLAGTDTQYF. The CDR3 DNA reads TGCGCCAGCAGCTTGTTGCCGGGACTAGCGGGCACAGATACGCAGTATTTT. The full variable domain, with the rest looked up from reference TRBV5-1 and TRBJ2-3, is KAGVTQTPRYLIKTRGQQVTLSCSPISGHRSVSWYQQTPGQGLQFLFEYFSETQRNKGNFPGRFSGRQFSNSRSEMNVSTLELGDSALYLCASSLLPGLAGTDTQYFGPGTRLTVL.

Only one count was recorded for this clone. The chain uses TRBV11-1 and TRBJ2-2, with TRBD1 as a possible D gene (6 bases). Trimming took off 0 bases at V and 6 bases at J, with 14 bases between the two ends. CDR3 length: 16 residues. From germline, CDR1 is SGHAT and CDR2 FQDESV (reference sequence). The CDR3 DNA reads TGTGCCAGCAGCTTAGCGGCAGGGGAGCGTCCCGGGGAGCTGTTTTTT. The encoded protein is CASSLAAGERPGELFF.

This chain joins TRBV2 and TRBJ1-2; D unresolved. The CDR3 runs 13 residues. V was shortened by 5 bases and J by 0 bases, with 7 bases between the two germline ends. In germline, CDR1 is SNHLY, CDR2 FYNNEI. CDR3 amino acids: CASSLTTNYGYTF. As DNA, the CDR3 is TGTGCCAGCAGTCTGACAACTAACTATGGCTACACCTTC.

This clone is judged medium-sized. The chain combines TRBV4-1 with TRBJ2-7; TRBD2 agrees at 11 bases. The CDR3 has 16 residues. Germline CDR1 is MGHRA and CDR2 is YSYEKL. Losses at the gene ends were 5 bases for V and 1 base for J; bases not matched to a gene: 7. CDR3 coding DNA: TGCGCCAGCAGCTGGACTAGCGGGCTAGCTTCCTACGAGCAGTACTTC. It is translated as CASSWTSGLASYEQYF.

This sequence joins TRBV7-9 and TRBJ1-1; TRBD1 is a possible D gene (6 bases). V was cut by 5 bases and J by 5 bases, with 18 bases left in between. This CDR3 is built from 15 residues. Germline loops: CDR1 SEHNR, CDR2 FQNEAQ (reference sequence). The CDR3: CASSAPRQGRTEAFF. CDR3 bases: TGTGCCAGCAGCGCCCCAAGGCAGGGGCGGACTGAAGCTTTCTTT. Looking up the rest from reference TRBV7-9 and TRBJ1-1 gives the full variable domain: DTGVSQNPRHKITKRGQNVTFRCDPISEHNRLYWYRQTLGQGPEFLTYFQNEAQLEKSRLLSDRFSAERPKGSFSTLEIQRTEQGDSAMYLCASSAPRQGRTEAFFGQGTRLTVV.

The chain combines TRBV7-2 with TRBJ1-5; D possibly corresponds to TRBD1 (5 bases). V lost 0 bases and J 3 bases, leaving 9 bases between the germline ends. The CDR3 is made up of 15 amino acids. Germline V gene sequence: CDR1 SGHTA, CDR2 FQGNSA. Written as DNA, the CDR3 is TGTGCCAGCAGCTTAGCATGGGGGAACAATCAGCCCCAGCATTTT. It is translated as CASSLAWGNNQPQHF.

This clone appeared a few times. J is TRBJ2-1 and V is TRBV5-4; 11 bases are shared with TRBD2. Germline lookup yields CDR1 SGHNT and CDR2 YYREEE (reference sequence). This CDR3 has 20 amino acids. The junction had 17 bases not matched to a gene; V was cut back by 4 bases and J by 2 bases. The DNA for the CDR3 is TGTGCCAGCAGCACTAGGACTAGCGGGCGAACTTCCGAGACCTACAATGAGCAGTTCTTC. It yields the protein CASSTRTSGRTSETYNEQFF. Supplemented by reference TRBV5-4 and TRBJ2-1, the full variable domain reads ETGVTQSPTHLIKTRGQQVTLRCSSQSGHNTVSWYQQALGQGPQFIFQYYREEENGRGNFPPRFSGLQFPNYSSELNVNALELDDSALYLCASSTRTSGRTSETYNEQFFGPGTRLTVL.

The chain combines TRBV10-3 with TRBJ2-3; 7 positions match TRBD1. With V trimmed by 7 bases and J by 2 bases, 6 bases remained unmatched. This CDR3 region has 14 residues. CDR1 and CDR2 (germline): ENHRY, SYGVKD. In DNA, the CDR3 is TGTGCCATCACCGCCGGGACAGTCACAGATACGCAGTATTTT. Amino acids: CAITAGTVTDTQYF.

The table lists this clone with a count of one. The chain is built from TRBV10-1 and TRBJ2-5, with 7 bases identical to TRBD2. This CDR3 is built from 15 residues. The V gene end was trimmed by 4 bases and the J gene end by 4 bases; junction bases not matched to a gene: 9. From germline, CDR1 is WNHNN and CDR2 SYGVQD (reference sequence). CDR3 sequence reads: CASSAGGSGRETQYF. DNA for the CDR3: TGCGCCAGCAGTGCGGGGGGTAGCGGCCGAGAGACCCAGTACTTC.

V and J are TRBV7-3 and TRBJ1-2; D might be TRBD1 (5 bases). Germline CDR1 is SGHTA and CDR2 is FQGTGA. Trimming took 4 bases from V and 8 from J, leaving 11 bases between them. CDR3 size: 12 residues. CDR3: CASSSQGNGYTF. DNA of the CDR3: TGTGCCAGCAGCTCTCAGGGTAACGGCTACACCTTC.

CDR3 sequence reads: CAWSTGTSGRSDTQYF. DNA for the CDR3: TGTGCCTGGAGCACAGGGACTAGCGGGAGATCAGATACGCAGTATTTT. The chain joins TRBV30 to TRBJ2-3; TRBD2 matches 14 bases. The length of the CDR3 is 16 residues. With V trimmed by 3 bases and J by 4 bases, 6 bases remained unmatched. Germline CDR1 and CDR2: GTSNPN and SVGIG (reference sequence).

This clone was seen just once. The CDR3 reads CASSLATSYEQYF. CDR3 bases: TGTGCCAGCAGCTTAGCCACCTCCTACGAGCAGTACTTC. The chain couples TRBV7-3 to TRBJ2-7, with D unresolved. The CDR3 extends over 13 amino acids. The V end was cut by 2 bases, the J end by 0 bases, with 5 bases between. Per the germline V gene, CDR1 is SGHTA and CDR2 is FQGTGA.

This chain uses TRBV5-1 with TRBJ2-3, with 10 bases aligning to TRBD1. The V gene end was trimmed by 4 bases and the J gene end by 5 bases; junction bases not matched to a gene: 7. CDR3 length: 15 residues. CDR1 is SGHRS, CDR2 YFSETQ, per germline. The CDR3 coding sequence is TGCGCCAGCAGCCGGCCGGGACAGGGGCAAGATACGCAGTATTTT. Residues: CASSRPGQGQDTQYF.

The rearrangement links TRBV7-2 to TRBJ2-6, with 9 bases fitting TRBD1. This CDR3 comprises 16 residues. The germline V gene has CDR1 SGHTA and CDR2 FQGNSA. V lost 5 bases to trimming and J lost 2 bases; unmatched junction nucleotides: 4. CDR3 sequence: CASSPRTGAGANVLTF. The CDR3 nucleotides are TGTGCCAGCAGCCCACGGACAGGGGCTGGGGCCAACGTCCTGACTTTC.